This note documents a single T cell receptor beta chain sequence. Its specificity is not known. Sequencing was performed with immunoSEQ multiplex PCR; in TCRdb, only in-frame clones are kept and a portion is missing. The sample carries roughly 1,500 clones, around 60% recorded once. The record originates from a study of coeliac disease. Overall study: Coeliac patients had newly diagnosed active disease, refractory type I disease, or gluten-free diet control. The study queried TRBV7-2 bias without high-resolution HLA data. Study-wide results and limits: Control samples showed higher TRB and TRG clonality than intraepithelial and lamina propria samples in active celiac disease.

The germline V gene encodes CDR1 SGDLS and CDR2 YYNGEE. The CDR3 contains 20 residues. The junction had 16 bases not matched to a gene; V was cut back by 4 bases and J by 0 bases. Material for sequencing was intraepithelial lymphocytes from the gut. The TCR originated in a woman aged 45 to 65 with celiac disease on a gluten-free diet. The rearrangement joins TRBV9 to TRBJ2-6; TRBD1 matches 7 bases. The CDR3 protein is CASSTNKDRLLFSGANVLTF. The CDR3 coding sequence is TGTGCCAGCAGCACAAATAAGGACAGGCTTTTGTTCTCTGGGGCCAACGTCCTGACTTTC.